A selection of T cell receptor beta chains follows, all from one sample in a study of T cell responses to AZD1222 COVID-19 vaccine. TCRdb's copy holds only in-frame clones and misses some; the assay was immunoSEQ multiplex PCR. Of 150,000 to 200,000 clones in the sample, roughly 93% were seen once. This sample comprised peripheral blood, obtained on day 0 of AZD1222 vaccination. The origin of the receptors is an adult in good health. CDR3s leave out the opening cysteine and the closing phenylalanine or tryptophan. Fields, in order: J gene, V gene, CDR3 protein.

TRBJ1-2,TRBV7-9,ASSLVGGQNYGYT
TRBJ2-7,TRBV7-8,ASNYREGTYEQY
TRBJ1-1,TRBV5-1,ASSLAAGGSFEAF
TRBJ2-7,TRBV9,ASSVGVGKDYEQY
TRBJ2-1,TRBV3-1/TRBV3-2,ASSRLADEQF
TRBJ2-1,TRBV4-3,ASSQEGHNEQF
TRBJ1-6,TRBV4-1,ASSQDRESSPLH
TRBJ1-6,TRBV18,ASSPRLRGLDNSPLH
TRBJ2-1,TRBV4-3,ASSQDLGGGTHEQF
TRBJ2-1,TRBV12-5,ASGSTTNVVNEQF
TRBJ2-1,TRBV28,ASSLLRTGDNEQF
TRBJ2-7,TRBV6-1,ASSEVRDRWGYEQY
TRBJ1-1,TRBV28,ASSPGGWNTEAF
TRBJ1-2,TRBV4-1,ASSQYHQVPNYGYT
TRBJ2-2,TRBV6-5,ASSYTLQAGELF
TRBJ2-7,TRBV6-2/TRBV6-3,ASSATGSSYEQY
TRBJ2-5,TRBV5-1,ASRGDGQETQY
TRBJ1-1,TRBV9,ASSAGDNWGTEAF
TRBJ2-5,TRBV6-1,ASSESSSQETQY
TRBJ1-5,TRBV23-1,ASSQSSRRGGNQPQH
TRBJ2-7,TRBV7-2,ASSLDETGAHSY
TRBJ1-1,TRBV7-9,ASSNQGDPNTEAF
TRBJ2-1,TRBV6-2/TRBV6-3,ASSQDRSSYNEQF
TRBJ1-1,TRBV4-2,ASSQASQMNTEAF
TRBJ1-2,TRBV27,ASSLMGQGPNYGYT
TRBJ2-4,TRBV4-1,ASSQGPRWKNIQY